This TCR beta chain was captured in a study of PD-1 blockade in classical Hodgkin lymphoma. All patients relapsed after autologous stem cell transplantation, and brentuximab vedotin exposure varied. V shed 8 bases and J shed 14 bases, with 13 bases lying between them. The germline gives CDR1 SNHLY, CDR2 FYNNEI. The CDR3 length is 11 residues. Produced via immunoSEQ multiplex PCR; TCRdb's table is partial and in-frame only. The table lists about 26,000 clones, approximately 64% of them singletons. Sequencing used peripheral blood mononuclear cells (PBMCs), obtained before the second cycle of nivolumab. This clonotype was sampled from a human donor with classical Hodgkin lymphoma. The chain couples TRBV2 to TRBJ1-6; weak D call: TRBD1 (5 bases). The CDR3 protein is CASGRGSALHF. In DNA, the CDR3 is TGTGCCAGCGGGAGGGGTTCGGCCCTCCACTTT.